Shown below are 4 T cell receptor beta chains from a single sample sequenced in a study of shared clonotypes between healthy human individuals. TCRdb's table, derived via immunoSEQ multiplex PCR, lists solely in-frame clones and lacks some. This sample has about 450,000 clones, with about 76% found just once. The sample taken for sequencing was PBMCs. These receptors were collected from a woman aged 40 to 50 in good health. Some clones in this sample may be carry-over from other donors' samples.

This chain connects TRBV4-1 to TRBJ2-2; TRBD1 might be the D (6 bases). The germline CDR1 and CDR2 sequences are MGHRA and YSYEKL. This CDR3 is built from 15 residues. Trimming stripped 5 bases from V and 6 bases from J, with 16 bases between. CDR3 in amino acids: CASSNRDTGAGELFF. The CDR3 DNA sequence: TGCGCCAGCAGCAACCGGGACACGGGCGCCGGGGAGCTGTTTTTT.

The chain is built from TRBV7-2 and TRBJ1-1, with TRBD1 matching over 10 bases. Germline V gene lookup returns CDR1 SGHTA and CDR2 FQGNSA. The CDR3 is made up of 16 amino acids. V shed 5 bases, J shed 5 bases, and the junction held 11 bases outside the gene matches. CDR3: CASSPRQGALVTEAFF. DNA for the CDR3: TGTGCCAGCAGCCCTCGACAGGGGGCATTGGTAACTGAAGCTTTCTTT. Full variable domain (missing parts from reference TRBV7-2 and TRBJ1-1): GAGVSQSPSNKVTEKGKDVELRCDPISGHTALYWYRQSLGQGLEFLIYFQGNSAPDKSGLPSDRFSAERTGGSVSTLTIQRTQQEDSAVYLCASSPRQGALVTEAFFGQGTRLTVV.

This rearrangement joins TRBV13 to TRBJ2-5; D is perhaps TRBD1 (5 bases). CDR1 PRHDT and CDR2 FYEKMQ come from the germline V gene (reference sequence). The CDR3 runs to 17 residues. Trimming shortened V by 0 bases and J by 3 bases, and 17 bases separated the two germline ends. CDR3 sequence: CASSLGLARIGEETQYF. The DNA of the CDR3 is TGTGCCAGCAGCTTAGGCCTCGCACGGATAGGGGAAGAGACCCAGTACTTC. The complete variable domain, with remaining parts taken from reference TRBV13 and TRBJ2-5, reads AAGVIQSPRHLIKEKRETATLKCYPIPRHDTVYWYQQGPGQDPQFLISFYEKMQSDKGSIPDRFSAQQFSDYHSELNMSSLELGDSALYFCASSLGLARIGEETQYFGPGTRLLVL.

The chain has TRBV18 and TRBJ1-5; D not certain. This CDR3 contains 15 residues. CDR1 is KGHSH and CDR2 is LQKENI in the germline V gene. The V end was cut by 3 bases, the J end by 6 bases, with 15 bases between. As DNA, the CDR3 is TGTGCCAGCTCACCTCGGGCCGGGGAGGGTCAGCCCCAGCATTTT. It specifies CASSPRAGEGQPQHF.